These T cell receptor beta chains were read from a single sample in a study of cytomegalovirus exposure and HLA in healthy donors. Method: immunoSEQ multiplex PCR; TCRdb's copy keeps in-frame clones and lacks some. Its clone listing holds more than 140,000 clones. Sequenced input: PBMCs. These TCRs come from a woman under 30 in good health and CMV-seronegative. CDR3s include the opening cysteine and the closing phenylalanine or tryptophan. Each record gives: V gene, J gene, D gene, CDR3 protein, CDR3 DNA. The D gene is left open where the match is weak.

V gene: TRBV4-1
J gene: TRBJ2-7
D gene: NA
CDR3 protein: CASSQGQGRPYEQYF
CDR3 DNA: TGCGCCAGCAGCCAAGGGCAGGGGCGTCCCTACGAGCAGTACTTC

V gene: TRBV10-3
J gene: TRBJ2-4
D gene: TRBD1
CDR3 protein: CAISESGTVTAKNIQYF
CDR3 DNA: TGTGCCATCAGTGAGTCTGGGACAGTTACGGCCAAAAACATTCAGTACTTC

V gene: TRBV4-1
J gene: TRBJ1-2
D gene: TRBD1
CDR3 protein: CASSPRQGTYGYTF
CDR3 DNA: TGCGCCAGCAGCCCTCGACAGGGAACCTATGGCTACACCTTC

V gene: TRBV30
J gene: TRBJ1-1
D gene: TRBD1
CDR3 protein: CAWRDRAMNTEAFF
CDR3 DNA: TGTGCCTGGAGAGACAGGGCCATGAACACTGAAGCTTTCTTT

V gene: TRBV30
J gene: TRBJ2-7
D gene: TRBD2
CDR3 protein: CAWRFSGSSYEQYF
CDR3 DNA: TGTGCCTGGAGATTTAGCGGGAGCTCCTACGAGCAGTACTTC

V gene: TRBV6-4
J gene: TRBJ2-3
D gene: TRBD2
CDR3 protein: CASSDSMTSGNTDTQYF
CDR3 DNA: TGTGCCAGCAGTGACTCGATGACTAGCGGGAACACAGATACGCAGTATTTT

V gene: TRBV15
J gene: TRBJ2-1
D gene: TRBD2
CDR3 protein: CATRETSGLYNEQFF
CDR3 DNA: TGTGCCACCAGGGAGACTAGCGGCTTGTACAATGAGCAGTTCTTC

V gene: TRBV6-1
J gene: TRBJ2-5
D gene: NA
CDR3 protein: CASSEAAPLETQYF
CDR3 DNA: TGTGCCAGCAGTGAAGCAGCTCCGTTAGAGACCCAGTACTTC

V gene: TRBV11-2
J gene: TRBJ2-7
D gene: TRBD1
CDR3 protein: CASSLAPRQGINEQYF
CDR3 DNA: TGTGCCAGCAGCTTAGCCCCTAGACAGGGGATCAACGAGCAGTACTTC

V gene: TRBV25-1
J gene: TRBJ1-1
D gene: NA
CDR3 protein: CASSAQSLTEAFF
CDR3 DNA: TGTGCCAGCAGTGCCCAGTCGCTCACTGAAGCTTTCTTT

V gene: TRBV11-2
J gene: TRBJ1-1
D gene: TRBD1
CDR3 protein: CASSRQGHFTEAFF
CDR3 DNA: TGTGCCAGCAGCCGACAGGGACACTTCACTGAAGCTTTCTTT

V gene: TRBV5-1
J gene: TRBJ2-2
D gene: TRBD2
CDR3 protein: CASSTNGTSGRANTGELFF
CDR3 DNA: TGCGCCAGCAGCACCAATGGGACTAGCGGGAGGGCGAACACCGGGGAGCTGTTTTTT

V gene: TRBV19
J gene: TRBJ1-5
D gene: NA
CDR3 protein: CASSVEANQPQHF
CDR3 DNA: TGTGCCAGTAGTGTCGAGGCCAATCAGCCCCAGCATTTT

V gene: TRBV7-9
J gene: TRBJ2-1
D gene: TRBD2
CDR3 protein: CASSPGLAGGSFSYNEQFF
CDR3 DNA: TGTGCCAGCAGCCCGGGACTAGCGGGAGGGTCCTTCTCCTACAATGAGCAGTTCTTC

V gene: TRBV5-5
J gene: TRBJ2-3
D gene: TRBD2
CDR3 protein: CASSLGSGTNTDTQYF
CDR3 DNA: TGTGCCAGCAGCTTGGGTAGCGGGACCAACACAGATACGCAGTATTTT

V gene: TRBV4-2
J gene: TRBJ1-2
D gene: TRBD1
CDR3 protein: CASSQDSDRVRGYTF
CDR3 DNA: TGTGCCAGCAGCCAAGATAGCGACAGGGTTCGCGGCTACACCTTC

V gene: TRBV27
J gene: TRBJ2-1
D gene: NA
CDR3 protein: CASSLRGSSYNEQFF
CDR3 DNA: TGTGCCAGCAGTTTACGTGGGAGCTCCTACAATGAGCAGTTCTTC

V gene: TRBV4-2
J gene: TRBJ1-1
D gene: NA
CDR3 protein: CASSHPRPTENTEAFF
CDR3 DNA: TGTGCCAGCAGCCACCCACGCCCGACAGAGAACACTGAAGCTTTCTTT

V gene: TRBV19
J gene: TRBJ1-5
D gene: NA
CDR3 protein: CASSIAASSTQIYQPQHF
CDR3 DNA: TGTGCCAGTAGTATAGCCGCCTCCTCCACCCAGATCTATCAGCCCCAGCATTTT

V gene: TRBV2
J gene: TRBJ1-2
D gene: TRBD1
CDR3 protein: CASMRSTGDYGYTF
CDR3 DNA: TGTGCCAGCATGAGATCGACAGGGGACTATGGCTACACCTTC

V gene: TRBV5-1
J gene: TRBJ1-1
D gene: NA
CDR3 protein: CASSVTGSNTEAFF
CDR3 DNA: TGCGCCAGCAGTGTTACAGGGTCGAACACTGAAGCTTTCTTT

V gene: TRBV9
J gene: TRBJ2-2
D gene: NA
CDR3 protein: CASSVGRDRINTGELFF
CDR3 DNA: TGTGCCAGCAGCGTAGGGAGGGACAGAATTAACACCGGGGAGCTGTTTTTT

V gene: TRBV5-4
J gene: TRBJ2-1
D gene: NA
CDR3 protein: CASSTEDYNEQFF
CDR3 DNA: TGTGCCAGCAGCACGGAGGACTACAATGAGCAGTTCTTC

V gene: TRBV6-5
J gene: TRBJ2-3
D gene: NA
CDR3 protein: CASSYNQDTQYF
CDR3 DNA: TGTGCCAGCAGTTATAATCAGGATACGCAGTATTTT

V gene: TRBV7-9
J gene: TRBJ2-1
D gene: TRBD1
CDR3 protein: CATRQGGNEQFF
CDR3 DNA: TGTGCCACCCGACAGGGGGGCAATGAGCAGTTCTTC

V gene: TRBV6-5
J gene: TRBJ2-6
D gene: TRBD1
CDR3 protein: CASSSPGGAGANVLTF
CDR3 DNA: TGTGCCAGCAGTTCACCAGGGGGCGCTGGGGCCAACGTCCTGACTTTC

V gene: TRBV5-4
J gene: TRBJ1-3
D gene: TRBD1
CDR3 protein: CASSRDRGSGNTIYF
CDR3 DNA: TGTGCCAGCAGCCGGGACAGGGGGTCTGGAAACACCATATATTTT

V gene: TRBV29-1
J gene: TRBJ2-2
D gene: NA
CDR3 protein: CSTLTDYTGELFF
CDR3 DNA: TGCAGCACTTTGACAGACTACACCGGGGAGCTGTTTTTT

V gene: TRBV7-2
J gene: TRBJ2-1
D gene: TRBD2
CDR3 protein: CASSWTSGRGFNEQFF
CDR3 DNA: TGTGCCAGCAGCTGGACTAGCGGGAGGGGGTTCAATGAGCAGTTCTTC

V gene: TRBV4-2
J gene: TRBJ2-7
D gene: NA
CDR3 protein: CASSHITGASWDEQYF
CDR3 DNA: TGTGCCAGCAGCCACATTACGGGAGCCTCTTGGGACGAGCAGTACTTC

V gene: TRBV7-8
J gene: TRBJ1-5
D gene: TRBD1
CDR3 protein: CASSLEGTGFNQPQHF
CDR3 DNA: TGTGCCAGCAGCTTAGAAGGGACAGGGTTCAATCAGCCCCAGCATTTT

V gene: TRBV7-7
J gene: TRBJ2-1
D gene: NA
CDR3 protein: CANTTTGDCARGDNEQFF
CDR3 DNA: TGTGCCAACACAACAACGGGGGACTGCGCTCGAGGGGACAATGAGCAGTTCTTC

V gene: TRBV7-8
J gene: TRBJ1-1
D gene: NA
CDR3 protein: CASSLVAGLNTEAFF
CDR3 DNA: TGTGCCAGCAGCTTAGTGGCAGGGCTGAACACTGAAGCTTTCTTT

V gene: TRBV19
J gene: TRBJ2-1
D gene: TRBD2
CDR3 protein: CASSRGTSGIGSQFF
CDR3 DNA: TGTGCCAGTAGTAGAGGGACTAGCGGGATAGGGTCGCAGTTCTTC

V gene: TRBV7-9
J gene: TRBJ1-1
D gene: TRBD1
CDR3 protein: CASSLEGAGTEAFF
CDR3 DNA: TGTGCCAGCAGCTTAGAGGGGGCTGGCACTGAAGCTTTCTTT

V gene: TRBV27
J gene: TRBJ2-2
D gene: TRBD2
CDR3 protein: CASRKNGLAGANTGELFF
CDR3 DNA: TGTGCCAGCAGAAAAAATGGACTAGCGGGAGCGAACACCGGGGAGCTGTTTTTT

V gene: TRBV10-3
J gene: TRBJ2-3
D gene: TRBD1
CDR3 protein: CATFDRVTDTQYF
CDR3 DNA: TGTGCCACCTTCGACAGGGTCACAGATACGCAGTATTTT

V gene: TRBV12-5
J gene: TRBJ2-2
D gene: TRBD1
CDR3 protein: CASGLPAIQGSTGELFF
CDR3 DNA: TGTGCTAGTGGTTTGCCCGCTATACAGGGGAGCACCGGGGAGCTGTTTTTT

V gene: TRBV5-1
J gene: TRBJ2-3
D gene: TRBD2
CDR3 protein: CASSLLGGGLDTQYF
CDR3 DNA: TGCGCCAGCAGCCTGCTAGGCGGGGGACTAGATACGCAGTATTTT

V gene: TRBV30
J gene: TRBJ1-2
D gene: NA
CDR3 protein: CALGGYGYTF
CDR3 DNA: TGTGCCCTCGGGGGCTATGGCTACACCTTC

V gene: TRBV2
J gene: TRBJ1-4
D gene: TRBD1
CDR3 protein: CAGSGGPNEKLFF
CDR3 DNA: TGTGCCGGCTCAGGGGGCCCCAATGAAAAACTGTTTTTT